Below, 14 T cell receptor beta chains from the same sample are listed, as sequenced in a study of shared clonotypes between healthy human individuals. Generated by immunoSEQ multiplex PCR, the TCRdb table keeps only in-frame clones and is missing some. Of millions of clones in the sample, around nine tenths were seen once. The source material was naive CD4+ T cells sorted from blood. Described subset: CD45RA+ positively selected. These receptors were obtained from a man aged 18 to 30 in good health.

This clone was counted only a few times. J is TRBJ1-1 and V is TRBV2; no firm D call. CDR3 length: 15 residues. V lost 5 bases, J lost 3 bases, and 16 bases lay in between. Germline V CDR1 and CDR2: SNHLY, FYNNEI. Written as DNA, the CDR3 is TGTGCCAGCAGTCTGTGGGAGACGGGATACACTGAAGCTTTCTTT. This sequence encodes CASSLWETGYTEAFF.

The V and J genes are TRBV9 and TRBJ1-2, with no clear D. Trimming left V 0 bases short and J 0 bases short, with 12 bases between. Germline V gene data show CDR1 as SGDLS and CDR2 as YYNGEE. CDR3 length: 16 residues. The CDR3 nucleotides read TGTGCCAGCAGCGTAGCTATGGCACCTACTAACTATGGCTACACCTTC. Translated: CASSVAMAPTNYGYTF.

Comment on this clone: Other nucleotide sequences from this sample produce the same CDR3. The V and J genes are TRBV10-3 and TRBJ2-7, with D tentatively TRBD2 (6 bases). CDR1 and CDR2 (germline): ENHRY, SYGVKD. CDR3 length equals 11 residues. Deletions cut 6 bases from V and 6 bases from J, with 9 bases between. For the CDR3, the DNA is TGTGCCATCAGCGGGAGAGGCGAGCAGTACTTC. Translating gives CAISGRGEQYF.

About this clone: Other DNA sequences in this specimen translate into the identical CDR3. Written as DNA, the CDR3 is TGTGCCAGCAGCGTAGGGCTAGCGGACTACGAGCAGTACTTC. This codes for CASSVGLADYEQYF. The V and J genes are TRBV9 and TRBJ2-7; TRBD2 agrees at 7 bases. The CDR3 loop spans 14 amino acids. V gave up 0 bases and J gave up 3 bases; unmatched junction bases: 3. The germline gives CDR1 SGDLS, CDR2 YYNGEE.

CDR3 loop: CAISGGGTSGSKRANEQFF. Written as DNA, the CDR3 is TGTGCCATCAGTGGCGGGGGGACTAGCGGGAGTAAGAGGGCGAATGAGCAGTTCTTC. This chain links TRBV10-3 with TRBJ2-1; 14 bases align to TRBD2. There are 19 residues in the CDR3. The trim removed 4 bases at V and 7 bases at J, leaving 15 bases unmatched. Germline V gene sequence: CDR1 ENHRY, CDR2 SYGVKD.

The rearrangement joins TRBV6-5 to TRBJ2-7; 7 bases are a match to TRBD2. Germline V gene data show CDR1 as MNHEY and CDR2 as SVGAGI. The J segment lost 6 bases and the V segment lost 7 bases, leaving 15 bases of the junction unmatched. CDR3 size: 15 residues. Here the CDR3 DNA reads TGTGCCAGCACCCACAGGAGCGGGATCTCGGTCGAGCAGTACTTC. It encodes CASTHRSGISVEQYF.

J is TRBJ2-5 and V is TRBV5-8; D unclear. V lost 4 bases and J 5 bases, leaving 9 bases between the germline ends. CDR1 is SGHTS and CDR2 is YDEGEE in the germline V gene. CDR3 length: 12 amino acids. The CDR3 DNA reads TGTGCCAGCAGCCTAGAGACCGAGACCCAGTACTTC. Amino acids: CASSLETETQYF.

V usage is TRBV19 and J usage is TRBJ1-2; D not resolved. Trimming removed 5 bases at V and 4 bases at J, with 17 bases between. Per the germline V gene, CDR1 is LNHDA and CDR2 is SQIVND (reference sequence). This CDR3 is built from 15 residues. In nucleotides, the CDR3 is TGTGCCAGTAGTGCTCCTTCCATGGGATCCTATGGCTACACCTTC. Translating it yields CASSAPSMGSYGYTF.

The chain has TRBV15 and TRBJ1-4; TRBD1 matches 7 bases. The ends lost 0 bases at V and 8 bases at J; junction bases unmatched: 6. The CDR3 spans 15 residues. CDR1 is LNHNV and CDR2 is YYDKDF in the germline V gene (reference sequence). Written as DNA, the CDR3 is TGTGCCACCAGCAGAGATCTGCAGGGGGAAGAAAAACTGTTTTTT. This codes for CATSRDLQGEEKLFF.

The rearrangement joins TRBV7-2 to TRBJ2-1; TRBD2 matches at 10 bases. V was clipped by 6 bases and J by 4 bases; unmatched bases: 6. CDR1 is SGHTA and CDR2 is FQGNSA in the germline V gene. The CDR3 has 15 residues. The CDR3 is CASRKGTSVYNEQFF. CDR3 DNA sequence: TGTGCCAGCAGGAAGGGGACTAGCGTGTACAATGAGCAGTTCTTC.

The CDR3 coding sequence is TGCGCCAGCAGTGTTTCCCCCCAGCGGGGGGGCAATGAGCAGTTCTTC. Translated: CASSVSPQRGGNEQFF. The chain links TRBV10-1 to TRBJ2-1, with TRBD2 identical over 10 bases. Per germline, CDR1 WNHNN and CDR2 SYGVQD (reference sequence). This CDR3 spans 16 amino acids. The junction had 9 bases not matched to a gene; V was cut back by 4 bases and J by 6 bases.

The V call is TRBV2, the J call TRBJ2-7; 9 positions match TRBD2. Germline V gene data show CDR1 as SNHLY and CDR2 as FYNNEI. V lost 10 bases to trimming and J lost 0 bases; unmatched junction nucleotides: 4. The CDR3 has 13 amino acids. The CDR3 is CATRTSDSYEQYF. For the CDR3, the DNA is TGTGCCACAAGGACTAGCGACTCCTACGAGCAGTACTTC.

The rearrangement links TRBV10-3 to TRBJ1-1; maybe TRBD1 (5 bases). Germline V CDR1 and CDR2: ENHRY, SYGVKD. Trimming left V 4 bases short and J 3 bases short, with 15 bases between. The CDR3 loop spans 15 amino acids. The CDR3 region is CAISGGTQRDTEAFF. CDR3 DNA: TGTGCCATCAGTGGTGGGACCCAACGGGACACTGAAGCTTTCTTT.

This clone appeared once. V gene TRBV30 combines with J gene TRBJ1-6; D is unclear. V was pared by 2 bases and J by 7 bases, with 12 bases between. Germline V CDR1 and CDR2: GTSNPN, SVGIG (reference sequence). The CDR3 consists of 14 residues. CDR3 DNA: TGTGCCTGGAGTTCATTCTCAGGAAATTCACCCCTCCACTTT. Protein product: CAWSSFSGNSPLHF. The full variable domain, in which reference TRBV30 and TRBJ1-6 provide the parts outside the CDR3, is SQTIHQWPATLVQPVGSPLSLECTVEGTSNPNLYWYRQAAGRGLQLLFYSVGIGQISSEVPQNLSASRPQDRQFILSSKKLLLSDSGFYLCAWSSFSGNSPLHFGNGTRLTVT.